Included here is one T cell receptor beta chain sequence, with context. The method was immunoSEQ multiplex PCR; TCRdb's version includes in-frame clones alone and lacks a portion of them. The sample includes a few million clones, about 92% seen only once; the top ten take under 0.45%. Subsets obtained from CD4+ cells comprised CD45RA+ naive and CD45RA-negative memory cells. This sample is part of a study of shared clonotypes between healthy human individuals. The wider study: CD4 naive cells filled three plates per donor, CD4 memory three, CD8 naive two and CD8 memory one.

Looked up from germline, CDR1 is GTSNPN and CDR2 is SVGIG (reference sequence). V gave up 3 bases and J gave up 3 bases, with 9 bases separating them. This CDR3 has 13 residues. Sequencing input: naive CD4+ T cells from PBMCs. Subset in this sample: CD45RA+ positively selected. This chain joins TRBV30 and TRBJ1-5; D not resolved. The sequence came from a man in his late teens or twenties in good health. Some clones in this sample may be carry-over from other donors' samples. The CDR3 coding sequence is TGTGCCTGGAGCCACGACAACAATCAGCCCCAGCATTTT. It translates to CAWSHDNNQPQHF.